The rows below give T cell receptor beta chains drawn from one sample of a study of CD8+ T cells in alopecia areata. TCRdb keeps only in-frame clones here, not all; method: immunoSEQ multiplex PCR. The sample has approximately 210,000 clones; about 40% are singletons. This specimen was CD4+ T cells sorted from blood, taken around week 36, from a patient treated with tofacitinib. Receptors originate from a human donor with alopecia areata. Each CDR3 is given with its conserved first and last residue. The D gene is left open where the match is weak. Clone size is given for some rows only: seen once, a few or many times, or a class if the clone is expanded.

TRBV30	TRBJ1-2	TRBD1	NA	TGTGCCTGGAGTGTAAATCTTGAAGGACAGGGCGGCTATGGCTACACCTTC	CAWSVNLEGQGGYGYTF
TRBV13	TRBJ1-3	NA	NA	TGTGCCAGCAGTCTACCCTCTGGAAACACCATATATTTT	CASSLPSGNTIYF
TRBV7-2	TRBJ1-3	NA	few	TGTGCCAGCACCCAACTTGGGGACCCATCTGGAAACACCATATATTTT	CASTQLGDPSGNTIYF
TRBV5-5	TRBJ2-7	NA	few	TGTGCCAGCAGCTTGAGGCGGGATCATTTTCTCTACGAGCAGTACTTC	CASSLRRDHFLYEQYF
TRBV27	TRBJ1-5	NA	NA	TGTGCCAACCCGGGAGGGGGCAATCAGCCCCAGCATTTT	CANPGGGNQPQHF
TRBV7-9	TRBJ2-1	NA	NA	TGTGCCAGCAGCTCGGGGACAATGGGACGCAATGAGCAGTTCTTC	CASSSGTMGRNEQFF
TRBV10-3	TRBJ1-2	TRBD1	few	TGTGCCATCAGTGTACAGGGGGCCGATGGCTACACCTTC	CAISVQGADGYTF
TRBV7-2	TRBJ1-1	NA	NA	TGTGCCAGCACCAAAGGGGAGGCGAGAACTGAAGCTTTCTTT	CASTKGEARTEAFF
TRBV25-1	TRBJ1-5	TRBD1	few	TGTGCCAGCAGTGGGGGACAGAATCAGCCCCAGCATTTT	CASSGGQNQPQHF
TRBV7-2	TRBJ1-3	TRBD1	NA	TGTGCCAGCAGCACGACAGGGAGAGGAAACACCATATATTTT	CASSTTGRGNTIYF
TRBV5-4	TRBJ2-5	NA	NA	TGTGCCAGCAGCTTGCAGGGACTCAAGGAGACCCAGTACTTC	CASSLQGLKETQYF
TRBV6-6	TRBJ2-7	NA	NA	TGTGCCAGCAGTTACTCGGCTAGAGAGCAGTACTTC	CASSYSAREQYF
TRBV5-4	TRBJ2-6	NA	few	TGTGCCAGCAGCTACAGGAACAGCGTCCTGACTTTC	CASSYRNSVLTF
TRBV2	TRBJ1-1	NA	NA	TGTGCCAGCAGTGGGGAGGTTGAAGCTTTCTTT	CASSGEVEAFF
TRBV5-1	TRBJ1-1	NA	few	TGCGCCAGCAGCTTGGGGACTGTCGGCACTGAAGCTTTCTTT	CASSLGTVGTEAFF
TRBV10-3	TRBJ1-5	NA	few	TGTGCCATCAGTGGGAGCAGTCGCAATCAGCCCCAGCATTTT	CAISGSSRNQPQHF
TRBV28	TRBJ2-7	TRBD2	once	TGTGCCAGCAGTGGTCAAAGCGGGAACACCTACGAGCAGTACTTC	CASSGQSGNTYEQYF
TRBV30	TRBJ2-5	TRBD2	NA	TGTGCCTGGGATAGCGGGAGATGGCAAGAGACCCAGTACTTC	CAWDSGRWQETQYF
TRBV18	TRBJ2-3	TRBD1	few	TGTGCCAGCTCAAGCATACCCTCGGGACAGGGGATAGATACGCAGTATTTT	CASSSIPSGQGIDTQYF
TRBV29-1	TRBJ2-1	TRBD2	NA	TGCAGCGTTGGAACCAGACTAGCGGGGTGGGCAAACTCCTACAATGAGCAGTTCTTC	CSVGTRLAGWANSYNEQFF
TRBV2	TRBJ1-5	NA	few	TGTGCCAGCAGTGAGGACCGGGGGCCCCAGCATTTT	CASSEDRGPQHF
TRBV6-1	TRBJ2-5	TRBD2	few	TGTGCCAGCAGTACTGGACGGGGGGTCGAAGAGACCCAGTACTTC	CASSTGRGVEETQYF
TRBV20-1	TRBJ1-2	NA	NA	TGCAGTGCTGAAAAAAGGGGAGGCTACACCTTC	CSAEKRGGYTF
TRBV10-3	TRBJ1-2	NA	many	TGTGCCACCGTGGGCCAGACTACCTATGGCTACACCTTC	CATVGQTTYGYTF
TRBV7-9	TRBJ2-3	TRBD1	NA	TGTGCAGTCCCCCCGGGACAGGGACACGATACGCAGTATTTT	CAVPPGQGHDTQYF
TRBV11-2	TRBJ2-6	NA	few	TGTGCCAGCAGCTTGAGAACAGTCTCTGGGGCCAACGTCCTGACTTTC	CASSLRTVSGANVLTF
TRBV28	TRBJ1-2	NA	few	TGTGCCAGCACCCTAGGGGGATCTTTGAGTGGCTACACCTTC	CASTLGGSLSGYTF
TRBV5-5	TRBJ2-7	TRBD2	few	TGTGCCAGCAGCTTTTCGAGCGGGGTCTCCTACGAGCAGTACTTC	CASSFSSGVSYEQYF
TRBV2	TRBJ1-5	NA	few	TGTGCCAGCAGTCCCGGGGGCAGGTCGAATCAGCCCCAGCATTTT	CASSPGGRSNQPQHF
TRBV2	TRBJ1-2	TRBD1	few	TGTGCCAGCAAGACCACAGGGGGCCATGGCTACACCTTC	CASKTTGGHGYTF
TRBV29-1	TRBJ2-1	NA	few	TGCAGCGTGAACGCTCTTCCCGCGCGGTTCTTC	CSVNALPARFF
TRBV11-2	TRBJ2-5	TRBD2	few	TGTGCCAGCAGTCGTAGCGGGATCGGGCAGGAGACCCAGTACTTC	CASSRSGIGQETQYF
TRBV9	TRBJ1-2	NA	NA	TGTGCCAGCAGCGTAGGGTCCGGGGCGATCTATGGCTACACCTTC	CASSVGSGAIYGYTF
TRBV19	TRBJ2-7	NA	NA	TGTGCCAGTAGTGGGGGCCACTACGAGCAGTACTTC	CASSGGHYEQYF
TRBV2	TRBJ2-7	TRBD1	NA	TGTGCCAGCAGCCTACAGGGGTGGCCCTACGAGCAGTACTTC	CASSLQGWPYEQYF
TRBV27	TRBJ1-4	NA	NA	TGTGCCAGCAGCAGTCCGTGGAGGGCTGAAAAACTGTTTTTT	CASSSPWRAEKLFF
TRBV27	TRBJ1-1	NA	NA	TGTGCCAGCAGCCGGGCGGTGGCCCTGAACACTGAAGCTTTCTTT	CASSRAVALNTEAFF
TRBV6-6	TRBJ2-7	NA	NA	TGTGCCACTCGTGGGGTGGCCCTCTACGAGCAGTACTTC	CATRGVALYEQYF
TRBV4-1	TRBJ2-3	TRBD1	NA	TGCGCCAGCAGCCAAGAAGGGGACAGGGTGAAGAATACGCAGTATTTT	CASSQEGDRVKNTQYF
TRBV15	TRBJ1-2	NA	NA	TGTGCCACCAGCAGAGTCAGAGATGGCTACACCTTC	CATSRVRDGYTF
TRBV14	TRBJ2-7	NA	few	TGTGCCAGCAGCTCCCTGGGTGTTAACTCCTACGAGCAGTACTTC	CASSSLGVNSYEQYF
TRBV29-1	TRBJ2-5	NA	NA	TGCAGCGTTGAAGCCGGGTACGAGACCCAGTACTTC	CSVEAGYETQYF
TRBV30	TRBJ2-5	NA	few	TGTGCCTGGAGTCAAAGGGGACCGGAGACCCAGTACTTC	CAWSQRGPETQYF
TRBV14	TRBJ2-7	NA	many	TGTGCCAGCAGCCAAGATACAAGGGGTATGGACGAGCAGTACTTC	CASSQDTRGMDEQYF
TRBV30	TRBJ2-2	NA	few	TGTGCCTGGAGAGGTACCTCGAACACCGGGGAGCTGTTTTTT	CAWRGTSNTGELFF